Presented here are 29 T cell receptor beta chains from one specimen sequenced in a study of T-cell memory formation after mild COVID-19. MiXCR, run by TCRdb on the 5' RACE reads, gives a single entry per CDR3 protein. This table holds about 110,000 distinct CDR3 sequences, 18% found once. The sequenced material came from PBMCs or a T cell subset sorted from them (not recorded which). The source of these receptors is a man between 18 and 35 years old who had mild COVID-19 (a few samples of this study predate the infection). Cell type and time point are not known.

CDR3 in amino acids: CASTGGAPAEAFF. CDR3 in DNA: TGTGCCAGCACAGGCGGGGCGCCGGCTGAAGCTTTCTTT. The chain recombines TRBV28 with TRBJ1-1; tentatively, D is TRBD1 (5 bases). The V end was cut by 7 bases, the J end by 6 bases, with 15 bases between. Germline values: CDR1 MDHEN, CDR2 SYDVKM. CDR3 length: 13 amino acids.

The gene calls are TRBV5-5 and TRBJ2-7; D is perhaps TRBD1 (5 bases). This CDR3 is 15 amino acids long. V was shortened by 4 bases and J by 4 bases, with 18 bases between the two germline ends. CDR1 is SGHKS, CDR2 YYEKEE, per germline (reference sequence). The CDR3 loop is CASSDQIGAGYEQYF. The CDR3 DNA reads TGTGCCAGCAGCGATCAAATTGGGGCAGGATACGAGCAGTACTTC.

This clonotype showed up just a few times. The CDR3 region has the DNA TGTGCCAGCAGTTTATCACGGCAAGAGACCCAGTACTTC. Its translation: CASSLSRQETQYF. V is TRBV27 and J is TRBJ2-5; D gene unclear. The CDR3 contains 13 residues. Trimming stripped 0 bases from V and 2 bases from J, with 4 bases between. Germline CDR1 MNHEY, CDR2 SMNVEV (reference sequence).

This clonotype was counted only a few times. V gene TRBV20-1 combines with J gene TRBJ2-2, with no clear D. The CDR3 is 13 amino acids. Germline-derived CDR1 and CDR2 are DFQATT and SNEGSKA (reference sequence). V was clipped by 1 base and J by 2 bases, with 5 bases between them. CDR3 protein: CSARGSNTGELFF. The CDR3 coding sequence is TGCAGTGCTAGAGGAAGTAACACCGGGGAGCTGTTTTTT.

DNA of the CDR3: TGTGCCAGCAGCTTGGTTCCCACGGGCACTGAAGCTTTCTTT. Translated, it gives CASSLVPTGTEAFF. The chain combines TRBV5-6 with TRBJ1-1; D remains ambiguous. CDR1 and CDR2 from the germline V gene are SGHDT and YYEEEE. Trimming removed 0 bases at V and 4 bases at J, with 10 bases between. This CDR3 comprises 14 residues.

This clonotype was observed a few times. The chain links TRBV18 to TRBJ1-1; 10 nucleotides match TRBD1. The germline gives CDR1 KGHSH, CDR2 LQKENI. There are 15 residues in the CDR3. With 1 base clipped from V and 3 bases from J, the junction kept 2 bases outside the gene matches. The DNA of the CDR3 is TGTGCCAGCTCACCACGGACAGGGGGGGACACTGAAGCTTTCTTT. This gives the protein CASSPRTGGDTEAFF. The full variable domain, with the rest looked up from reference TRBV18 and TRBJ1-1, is NAGVMQNPRHLVRRRGQEARLRCSPMKGHSHVYWYRQLPEEGLKFMVYLQKENIIDESGMPKERFSAEFPKEGPSILRIQQVVRGDSAAYFCASSPRTGGDTEAFFGQGTRLTVV.

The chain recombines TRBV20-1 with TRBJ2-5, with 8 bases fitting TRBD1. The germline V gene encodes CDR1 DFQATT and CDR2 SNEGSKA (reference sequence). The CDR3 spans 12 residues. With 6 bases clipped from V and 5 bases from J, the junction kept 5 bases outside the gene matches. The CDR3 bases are TGCAGTGCGCCGGGACAGGCTGAGACCCAGTACTTC. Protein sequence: CSAPGQAETQYF.

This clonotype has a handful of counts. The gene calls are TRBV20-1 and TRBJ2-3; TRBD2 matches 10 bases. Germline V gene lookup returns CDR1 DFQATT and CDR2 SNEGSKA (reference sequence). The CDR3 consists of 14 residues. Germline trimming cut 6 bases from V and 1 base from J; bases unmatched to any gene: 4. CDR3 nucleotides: TGCAGTGCCGACCTAGCGGGGGGCACAGATACGCAGTATTTT. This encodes CSADLAGGTDTQYF.

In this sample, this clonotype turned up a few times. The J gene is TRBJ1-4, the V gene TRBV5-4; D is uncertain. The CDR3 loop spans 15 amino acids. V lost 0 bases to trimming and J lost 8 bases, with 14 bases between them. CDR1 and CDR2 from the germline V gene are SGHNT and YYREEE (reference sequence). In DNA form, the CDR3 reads TGTGCCAGCAGCTTGGACAACCTCGGCGGGGAAAAACTGTTTTTT. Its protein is CASSLDNLGGEKLFF.

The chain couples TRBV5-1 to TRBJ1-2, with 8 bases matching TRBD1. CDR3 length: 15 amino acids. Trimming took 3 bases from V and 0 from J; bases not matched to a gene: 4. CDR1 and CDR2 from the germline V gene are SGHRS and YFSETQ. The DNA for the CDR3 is TGCGCCAGCAGCTGGGGACAGGCTACTAACTATGGCTACACCTTC. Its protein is CASSWGQATNYGYTF.

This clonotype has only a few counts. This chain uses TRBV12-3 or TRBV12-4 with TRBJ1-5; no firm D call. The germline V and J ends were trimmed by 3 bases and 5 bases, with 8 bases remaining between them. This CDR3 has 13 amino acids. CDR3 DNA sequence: TGTGCCAGCAGTTTTGTTCAGGATCAGCCCCAGCATTTT. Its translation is CASSFVQDQPQHF.

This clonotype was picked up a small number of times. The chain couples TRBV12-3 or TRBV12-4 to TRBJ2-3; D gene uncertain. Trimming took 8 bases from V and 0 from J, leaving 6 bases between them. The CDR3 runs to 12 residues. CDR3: CASRFSTDTQYF. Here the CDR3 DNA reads TGTGCCAGCCGATTTAGCACAGATACGCAGTATTTT.

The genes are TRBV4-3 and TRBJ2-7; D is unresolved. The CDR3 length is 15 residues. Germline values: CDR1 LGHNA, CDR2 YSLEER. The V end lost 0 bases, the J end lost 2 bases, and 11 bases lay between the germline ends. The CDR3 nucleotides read TGCGCCAGCAGCCAAGATTTAGGGTCGCCCTACGAGCAGTACTTC. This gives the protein CASSQDLGSPYEQYF.

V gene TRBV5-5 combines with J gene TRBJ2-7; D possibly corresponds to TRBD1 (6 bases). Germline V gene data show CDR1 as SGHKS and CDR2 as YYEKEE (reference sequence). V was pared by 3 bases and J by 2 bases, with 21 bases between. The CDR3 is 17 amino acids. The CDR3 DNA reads TGTGCCAGCAGCTGGGACATGGCCCTGGGAATCCCCTACGAGCAGTACTTC. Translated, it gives CASSWDMALGIPYEQYF.

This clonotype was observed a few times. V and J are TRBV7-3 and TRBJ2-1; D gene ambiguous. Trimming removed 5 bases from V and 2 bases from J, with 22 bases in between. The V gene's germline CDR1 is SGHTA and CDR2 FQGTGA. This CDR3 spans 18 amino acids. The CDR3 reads CASSTSVIRRQPYNEQFF. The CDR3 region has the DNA TGTGCCAGCAGCACATCTGTCATCAGGCGCCAGCCCTACAATGAGCAGTTCTTC.

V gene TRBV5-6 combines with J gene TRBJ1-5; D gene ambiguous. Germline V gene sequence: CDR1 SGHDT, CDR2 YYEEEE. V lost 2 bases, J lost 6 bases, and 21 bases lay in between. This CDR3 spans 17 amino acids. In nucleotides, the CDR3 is TGTGCCAGCAGCTTCCGCGGACCTCTTAAGGGAGGTCAGCCCCAGCATTTT. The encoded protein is CASSFRGPLKGGQPQHF.

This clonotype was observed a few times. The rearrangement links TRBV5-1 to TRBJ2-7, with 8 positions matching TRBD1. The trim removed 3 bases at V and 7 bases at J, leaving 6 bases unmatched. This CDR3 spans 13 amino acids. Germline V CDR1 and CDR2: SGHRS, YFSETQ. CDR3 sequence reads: CASSSGQGREQYF. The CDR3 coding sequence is TGCGCCAGCAGCTCCGGACAGGGAAGGGAGCAGTACTTC.

CDR3 residues: CASSLLAPGGNSPLHF. The CDR3 bases are TGTGCCAGCAGCTTACTTGCGCCAGGGGGAAATTCACCCCTCCACTTT. The chain is built from TRBV7-9 and TRBJ1-6; the match to TRBD1 covers 7 bases. Germline loops: CDR1 SEHNR, CDR2 FQNEAQ (reference sequence). Trimming took 2 bases from V and 7 from J; bases not matched to a gene: 8. The CDR3 is 16 amino acids. Drawing the rest from reference TRBV7-9 and TRBJ1-6, the complete variable domain is DTGVSQNPRHKITKRGQNVTFRCDPISEHNRLYWYRQTLGQGPEFLTYFQNEAQLEKSRLLSDRFSAERPKGSFSTLEIQRTEQGDSAMYLCASSLLAPGGNSPLHFGNGTRLTVT.

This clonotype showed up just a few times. The CDR3 here is CASSELTGGYSPLHF. The CDR3 coding sequence is TGTGCCAGCAGCGAACTGACAGGAGGCTATTCACCCCTCCACTTT. The chain carries TRBV5-4 and TRBJ1-6; maybe TRBD1 (6 bases). Germline loops: CDR1 SGHNT, CDR2 YYREEE (reference sequence). V was trimmed by 4 bases and J by 8 bases, leaving 16 bases between them. The CDR3 runs 15 residues.

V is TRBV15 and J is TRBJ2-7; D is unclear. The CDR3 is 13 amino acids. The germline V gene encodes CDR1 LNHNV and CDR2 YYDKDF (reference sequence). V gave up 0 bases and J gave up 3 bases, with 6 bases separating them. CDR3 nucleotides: TGTGCCACCAGCAGAGATTTGAGCTACGAGCAGTACTTC. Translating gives CATSRDLSYEQYF.

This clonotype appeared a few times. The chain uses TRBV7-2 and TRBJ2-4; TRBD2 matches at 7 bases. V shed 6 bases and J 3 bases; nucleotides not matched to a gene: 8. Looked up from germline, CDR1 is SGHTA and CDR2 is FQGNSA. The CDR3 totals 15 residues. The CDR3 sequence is CASRDAGVNKNIQYF. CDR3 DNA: TGTGCCAGCAGGGACGCGGGGGTGAACAAAAACATTCAGTACTTC.

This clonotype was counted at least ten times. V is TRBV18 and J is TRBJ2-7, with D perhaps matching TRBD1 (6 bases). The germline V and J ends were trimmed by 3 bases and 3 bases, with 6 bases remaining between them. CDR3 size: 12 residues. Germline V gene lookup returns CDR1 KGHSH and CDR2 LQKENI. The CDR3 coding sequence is TGTGCCAGCTCACCGGACAGCTACGAGCAGTACGTC. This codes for CASSPDSYEQYV.

CDR3 amino acids: CASSFGRGRGEKLFF. The CDR3 DNA sequence: TGTGCCAGCAGCTTCGGCCGGGGGCGGGGGGAAAAACTGTTTTTT. This chain uses TRBV7-2 with TRBJ1-4, with D perhaps TRBD1 (6 bases). This CDR3 is 15 amino acids long. Trimming left V 3 bases short and J 8 bases short, with 16 bases between. Germline CDR1 and CDR2: SGHTA and FQGNSA.

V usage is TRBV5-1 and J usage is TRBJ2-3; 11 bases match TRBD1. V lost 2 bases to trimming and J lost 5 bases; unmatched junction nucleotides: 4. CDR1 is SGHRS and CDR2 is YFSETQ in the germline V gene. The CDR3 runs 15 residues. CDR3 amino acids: CASSLPGQGGDTQYF. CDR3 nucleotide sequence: TGCGCCAGCAGCTTACCGGGACAGGGGGGAGATACGCAGTATTTT. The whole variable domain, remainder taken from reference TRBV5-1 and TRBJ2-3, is KAGVTQTPRYLIKTRGQQVTLSCSPISGHRSVSWYQQTPGQGLQFLFEYFSETQRNKGNFPGRFSGRQFSNSRSEMNVSTLELGDSALYLCASSLPGQGGDTQYFGPGTRLTVL.

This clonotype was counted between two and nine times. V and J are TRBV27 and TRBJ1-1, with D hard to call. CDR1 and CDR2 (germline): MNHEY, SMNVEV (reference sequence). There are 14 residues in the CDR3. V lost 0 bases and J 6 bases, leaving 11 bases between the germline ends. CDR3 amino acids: CASSLSWDIAEAFF. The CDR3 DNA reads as TGTGCCAGCAGTTTATCTTGGGATATAGCTGAAGCTTTCTTT.

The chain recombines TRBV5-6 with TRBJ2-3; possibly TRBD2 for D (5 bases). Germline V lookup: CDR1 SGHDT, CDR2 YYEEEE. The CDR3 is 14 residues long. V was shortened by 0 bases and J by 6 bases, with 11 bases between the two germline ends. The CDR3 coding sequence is TGTGCCAGCAGCTTGGGACCCGGGGAGGATACGCAGTATTTT. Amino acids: CASSLGPGEDTQYF.

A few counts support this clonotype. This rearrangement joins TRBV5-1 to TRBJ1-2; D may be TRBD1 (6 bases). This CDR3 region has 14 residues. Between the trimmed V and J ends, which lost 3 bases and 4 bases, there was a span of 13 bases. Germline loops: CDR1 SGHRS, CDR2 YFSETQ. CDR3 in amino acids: CASSSSTGTYGYTF. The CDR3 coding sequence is TGCGCCAGCAGCTCTTCGACAGGTACCTATGGCTACACCTTC. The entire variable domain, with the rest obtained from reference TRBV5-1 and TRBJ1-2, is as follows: KAGVTQTPRYLIKTRGQQVTLSCSPISGHRSVSWYQQTPGQGLQFLFEYFSETQRNKGNFPGRFSGRQFSNSRSEMNVSTLELGDSALYLCASSSSTGTYGYTFGSGTRLTVV.

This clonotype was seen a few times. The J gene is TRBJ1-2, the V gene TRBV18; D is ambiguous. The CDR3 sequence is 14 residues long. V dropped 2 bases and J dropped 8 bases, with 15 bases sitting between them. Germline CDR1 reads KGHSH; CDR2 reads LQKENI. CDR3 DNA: TGTGCCAGCTCACCATCGGCCCAGGAGTGGGGCTACACCTTC. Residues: CASSPSAQEWGYTF.

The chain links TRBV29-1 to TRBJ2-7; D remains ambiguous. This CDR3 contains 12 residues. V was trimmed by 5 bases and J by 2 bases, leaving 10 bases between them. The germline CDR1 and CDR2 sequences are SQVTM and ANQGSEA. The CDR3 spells CSVSLGPYEQYF. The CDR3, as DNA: TGCAGCGTTTCCCTAGGTCCCTACGAGCAGTACTTC.